Below, 24 T cell receptor beta chains from the same sample are listed, as sequenced in a study of T cell responses to AZD1222 COVID-19 vaccine. TCRdb keeps only in-frame clones here, not all; method: immunoSEQ multiplex PCR. The sample carries roughly 100,000 clones, about 90% recorded once. The material sequenced was peripheral blood, taken on day 0 of AZD1222 vaccination. The receptors were gathered from an adult in good health.

The rearrangement links TRBV14 to TRBJ1-2; 8 bases are shared with TRBD1. V lost 2 bases, J lost 2 bases, and 10 bases stayed unmatched. Germline CDR1 is SGHDN and CDR2 is FVKESK. The CDR3 runs 17 residues. This chain's CDR3 is CASSQTAGGFMNYGYTF. The CDR3 DNA follows: TGTGCCAGCAGCCAAACGGCAGGGGGCTTTATGAACTATGGCTACACCTTC.

This chain joins TRBV6-4 and TRBJ2-2; D is ambiguous. The CDR3 runs to 14 residues. Trimming took off 3 bases at V and 4 bases at J, with 9 bases between the two ends. Germline assignment: CDR1 MRHNA and CDR2 SNTAGT. The CDR3 region has the DNA TGTGCCAGCAGTGAAGTTCTGCGCACCGGGGAGCTGTTTTTT. It yields the protein CASSEVLRTGELFF.

Only one count was recorded for this clone. The chain uses TRBV5-1 and TRBJ1-5, with D possibly matching TRBD1 (5 bases). The CDR3 loop spans 15 amino acids. Germline V gives CDR1 SGHRS, CDR2 YFSETQ. The ends were cut back, 4 bases at V and 5 bases at J, with 16 bases in the middle. The DNA of the CDR3 is TGCGCCAGCAGCCGAGCTCCAGGGACCGATCAGCCCCAGCATTTT. Translated, it gives CASSRAPGTDQPQHF.

This clone showed up just a few times. The CDR3 is CASSQPRGNPTNEKLFF. The CDR3 bases are TGCGCCAGCAGCCAACCGCGGGGCAATCCAACTAATGAAAAACTGTTTTTT. The genes are TRBV5-1 and TRBJ1-4, with a tentative D call TRBD1 (5 bases). Germline V gene lookup returns CDR1 SGHRS and CDR2 YFSETQ. Trimming stripped 4 bases from V and 0 bases from J, with 16 bases between. The CDR3 has 17 amino acids. The full variable domain, completed using reference TRBV5-1 and TRBJ1-4, is KAGVTQTPRYLIKTRGQQVTLSCSPISGHRSVSWYQQTPGQGLQFLFEYFSETQRNKGNFPGRFSGRQFSNSRSEMNVSTLELGDSALYLCASSQPRGNPTNEKLFFGSGTQLSVL.

The V and J genes are TRBV6-5 and TRBJ1-5; D is undetermined. V was clipped by 7 bases and J by 6 bases, with 13 bases between them. The germline V gene encodes CDR1 MNHEY and CDR2 SVGAGI. The length of the CDR3 is 13 residues. The CDR3 sequence: CASTRRAGQPQHF. CDR3 sequence (DNA): TGTGCCAGCACCCGCCGGGCGGGTCAGCCCCAGCATTTT.

V and J are TRBV5-1 and TRBJ1-1; no definite D call. Between the trimmed V and J ends, which lost 2 bases and 3 bases, there was a span of 11 bases. Germline V lookup: CDR1 SGHRS, CDR2 YFSETQ. The CDR3 runs to 14 residues. CDR3 nucleotide sequence: TGCGCCAGCAGCTTCCGTTCCGGGGACACTGAAGCTTTCTTT. It yields the protein CASSFRSGDTEAFF.

The chain recombines TRBV11-2 with TRBJ1-3; D remains unclear. V gave up 3 bases and J gave up 0 bases, with 9 bases separating them. This CDR3 is built from 15 residues. Germline V gene sequence: CDR1 SGHAT, CDR2 FQNNGV. In DNA, the CDR3 is TGTGCCAGCAGCTTCCGGACCGCCTCTGGAAACACCATATATTTT. It codes for CASSFRTASGNTIYF.

The rearrangement uses TRBV27 and TRBJ1-6, with D perhaps TRBD1 (5 bases). Germline CDR1 MNHEY, CDR2 SMNVEV (reference sequence). The CDR3 spans 13 residues. V shed 6 bases and J shed 7 bases, with 10 bases lying between them. Written as DNA, the CDR3 is TGTGCCAGCAGAGGACAAGGGAATTCACCCCTCCACTTT. Protein sequence: CASRGQGNSPLHF.

This clone appeared a single time. The chain combines TRBV12-3 or TRBV12-4 with TRBJ1-2, with D possibly being TRBD1 (5 bases). V lost 5 bases and J lost 8, with 12 bases in between. This CDR3 region has 12 residues. The DNA of the CDR3 is TGTGCCAGCAGTGATGGGACCGCGGGCTACACCTTC. It translates to CASSDGTAGYTF.

The chain carries TRBV5-1 and TRBJ2-2; D is unresolved. The V gene's germline CDR1 is SGHRS and CDR2 YFSETQ. This CDR3 spans 15 amino acids. The V gene lost 1 base and the J gene lost 4 bases, with 11 bases spanning the gap. This chain's CDR3 is CASSLLPDVTGELFF. The CDR3 bases are TGCGCCAGCAGCTTGCTCCCGGACGTCACCGGGGAGCTGTTTTTT.

This clone was recorded only once. V is TRBV28 and J is TRBJ1-5; 9 positions match TRBD1. The germline gives CDR1 MDHEN, CDR2 SYDVKM. This CDR3 contains 14 residues. V lost 7 bases and J lost 7; bases outside the gene matches: 8. Here the CDR3 reads CASTGQGTKQPQHF. DNA for the CDR3: TGTGCCAGCACCGGACAGGGGACGAAGCAGCCCCAGCATTTT.

CDR3 loop: CASIDRTGGRTQYF. Here the CDR3 DNA reads TGTGCCAGCATCGATAGGACGGGTGGTCGAACCCAGTACTTC. This rearrangement joins TRBV7-2 to TRBJ2-5; D is ambiguous. Germline V lookup: CDR1 SGHTA, CDR2 FQGNSA. The germline V and J ends were trimmed by 7 bases and 8 bases, with 20 bases remaining between them. The CDR3 is made up of 14 amino acids.

The J gene is TRBJ2-1, the V gene TRBV9, with TRBD2 identical over 10 bases. With V trimmed by 4 bases and J by 9 bases, 10 bases remained unmatched. Germline V lookup: CDR1 SGDLS, CDR2 YYNGEE. There are 15 residues in the CDR3. DNA for the CDR3: TGTGCCAGCAGCCTAATGGCTAGCGGGAGCTCTGAGCAGTTCTTC. Its protein product is CASSLMASGSSEQFF.

This chain links TRBV11-2 with TRBJ2-1; the D gene is possibly TRBD1 (6 bases). The CDR3 covers 16 residues. Looked up from germline, CDR1 is SGHAT and CDR2 is FQNNGV. Trimming cost V 3 bases and J 7 bases, with 19 bases left between them. The CDR3 DNA reads as TGTGCCAGCAGCTTCCTCAGGGACAATGAGCGGAATGAGCAGTTCTTC. Translated, it gives CASSFLRDNERNEQFF.

The chain recombines TRBV2 with TRBJ1-4; 8 nucleotides align to TRBD1. The length of the CDR3 is 15 residues. The germline V gene has CDR1 SNHLY and CDR2 FYNNEI. Unmatched junction bases numbered 8, after V lost 3 bases and J lost 8 bases. CDR3 in amino acids: CASSEGQATGEKLFF. CDR3 sequence (DNA): TGTGCCAGCAGTGAGGGACAGGCGACGGGCGAAAAACTGTTTTTT. The variable domain in full, with the rest retrieved from reference TRBV2 and TRBJ1-4, is EPEVTQTPSHQVTQMGQEVILRCVPISNHLYFYWYRQILGQKVEFLVSFYNNEISEKSEIFDDQFSVERPDGSNFTLKIRSTKLEDSAMYFCASSEGQATGEKLFFGSGTQLSVL.

The rearrangement uses TRBV3-1 (or the pseudogene TRBV3-2) and TRBJ2-1; D is uncertain. V was pared by 0 bases and J by 4 bases, with 4 bases between. This CDR3 has 13 amino acids. Germline V CDR1 and CDR2: LGHDT, YNNKEL (reference sequence). CDR3 DNA: TGTGCCAGCAGCCAAGAGGGGTACAATGAGCAGTTCTTC. This gives the protein CASSQEGYNEQFF.

A single count supports this clone. The V and J genes are TRBV10-3 and TRBJ1-5; D is ambiguous. CDR3 size: 16 residues. CDR1 and CDR2 (germline): ENHRY, SYGVKD. The V and J ends lost 0 bases and 1 base respectively, with 10 bases between them. This CDR3 reads CAISESLGRSNQPQHF. CDR3 DNA: TGTGCCATCAGTGAGTCGCTAGGGCGCAGCAATCAGCCCCAGCATTTT.

The chain employs TRBV6-5 and TRBJ2-3, with TRBD1 identical over 8 bases. V shed 11 bases, J shed 2 bases, and the junction held 12 bases outside the gene matches. CDR3 size: 15 residues. Germline lookup yields CDR1 MNHEY and CDR2 SVGAGI. The CDR3 coding sequence is TGTGCCGTGACAGGGGCGTGGGCTTCCACAGATACGCAGTATTTT. Translating gives CAVTGAWASTDTQYF.

V and J are TRBV7-9 and TRBJ1-5; D is undetermined. The germline V gene has CDR1 SEHNR and CDR2 FQNEAQ (reference sequence). Trimming pared 4 bases from V and 4 bases from J, leaving 8 bases between. CDR3 length: 13 residues. The CDR3 coding sequence is TGTGCCAGCAGCTCCCAAGGAAATCAGCCCCAGCATTTT. This sequence encodes CASSSQGNQPQHF.

The chain has TRBV4-3 and TRBJ2-7, with D perhaps TRBD1 or TRBD2 (5 bases each). CDR1 and CDR2 (germline): LGHNA, YSLEER. The CDR3 length is 15 residues. Trimming left V 3 bases short and J 4 bases short, with 16 bases between. The DNA for the CDR3 is TGCGCCAGCAGCCAGGAGCCGGGACCCGGGTACGAGCAGTACTTC. Its translation: CASSQEPGPGYEQYF.

This chain joins TRBV30 and TRBJ2-7; 9 positions match TRBD1. Germline lookup yields CDR1 GTSNPN and CDR2 SVGIG (reference sequence). Trimming took 4 bases from V and 8 from J; bases not matched to a gene: 12. CDR3 size: 14 residues. DNA of the CDR3: TGTGCCTGGACCCAGACAGGGGGTCCACCCAAGCAGTACTTC. Amino acids: CAWTQTGGPPKQYF.

V usage is TRBV6-6 and J usage is TRBJ2-2; weak D call: TRBD2 (6 bases). CDR1 is MNHNY and CDR2 is SVGAGI in the germline V gene (reference sequence). The CDR3 is 14 residues long. The ends were cut back, 4 bases at V and 4 bases at J, with 10 bases in the middle. This CDR3 is CASSWGGITGELFF. The CDR3 DNA sequence: TGTGCCAGCAGTTGGGGAGGAATCACCGGGGAGCTGTTTTTT.

The V call is TRBV18, the J call TRBJ1-4, with D uncertain. This CDR3 comprises 15 residues. Per the germline V gene, CDR1 is KGHSH and CDR2 is LQKENI. Trimming stripped 3 bases from V and 0 bases from J, with 8 bases between. The CDR3 bases are TGTGCCAGCTCACCGGCGAGAACAACTAATGAAAAACTGTTTTTT. It is translated as CASSPARTTNEKLFF.

The V call is TRBV18, the J call TRBJ1-1, with D perhaps TRBD1 (5 bases). The germline V and J ends were trimmed by 0 bases and 3 bases, with 11 bases remaining between them. This CDR3 comprises 15 residues. Germline V gene lookup returns CDR1 KGHSH and CDR2 LQKENI. CDR3 coding DNA: TGTGCCAGCTCACCACCGGGACGAGGGTACACTGAAGCTTTCTTT. As protein: CASSPPGRGYTEAFF.